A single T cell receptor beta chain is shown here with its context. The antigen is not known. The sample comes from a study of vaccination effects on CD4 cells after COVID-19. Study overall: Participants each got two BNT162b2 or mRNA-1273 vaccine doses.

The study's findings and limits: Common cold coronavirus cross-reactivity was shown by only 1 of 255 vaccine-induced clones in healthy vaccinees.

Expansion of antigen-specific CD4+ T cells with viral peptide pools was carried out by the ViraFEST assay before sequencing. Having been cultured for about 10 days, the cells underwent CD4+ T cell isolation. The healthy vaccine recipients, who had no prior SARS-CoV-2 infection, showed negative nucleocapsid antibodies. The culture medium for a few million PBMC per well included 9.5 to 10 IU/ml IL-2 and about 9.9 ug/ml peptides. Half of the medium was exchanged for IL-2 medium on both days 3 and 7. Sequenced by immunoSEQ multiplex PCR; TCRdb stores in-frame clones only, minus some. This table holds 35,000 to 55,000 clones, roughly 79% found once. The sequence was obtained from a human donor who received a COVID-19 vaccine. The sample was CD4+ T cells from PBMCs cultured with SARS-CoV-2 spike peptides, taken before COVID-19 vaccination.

CDR3 sequence reads: CASSVSPEADTQYF. The CDR3 DNA reads as TGTGCCAGCAGTGTTTCCCCCGAAGCAGATACGCAGTATTTT. The rearrangement uses TRBV6-4 and TRBJ2-3; no clear D gene. The V and J ends lost 4 bases and 4 bases respectively, with 12 bases between them. The CDR3 runs 14 residues. Germline V gives CDR1 MRHNA, CDR2 SNTAGT.